The 7 T cell receptor beta chains presented below share a single source sample, sequenced in a study of regulatory T cells in long-lasting Graves disease. Time point indicated: newly diagnosed GD, antithyroid drugs for less than 3 months. PBMC-extracted RNA yielded the TCR library. Library construction for TCR beta used iRepertoire HTBI primers and Arm-PCR of CDR3 regions. TCRdb re-called the multiplex PCR reads with MiXCR, one entry per CDR3 protein. The sample consists of 680,000 or so distinct CDR3 sequences, roughly 16% of them appearing once. These data also formed part of another study, on T cells in Graves' hyperthyroidism and ophthalmopathy.

Sequenced here: peripheral blood mononuclear cells (PBMCs), sampled at new diagnosis, from a patient treated with antithyroid drugs. The receptors here all came from a woman aged 30 to 39 with Graves disease.

Of note for this clonotype: It may be a read error: a sequence one base away is much more abundant. V usage is TRBV6-1 and J usage is TRBJ2-2, with a possible D match to TRBD2 (6 bases). CDR3 length: 16 residues. V was trimmed by 7 bases and J by 1 base, leaving 16 bases between them. In germline, CDR1 is MNHNS, CDR2 SASEGT. The chain's CDR3 is CASTASGRGNTGELFF. In nucleotides, the CDR3 is TGTGCCAGCACAGCCTCCGGGCGGGGGAACACCGGGGAGCTGTTTTTT.

This clonotype was seen a few times. CDR3 nucleotides: TGTGCCAGTAGTATTGGGGCAGGGGACAATCAGCCCCAGCATTTT. Protein product: CASSIGAGDNQPQHF. V gene TRBV19 combines with J gene TRBJ1-5; tentative D call: TRBD1 (6 bases). Germline CDR1 reads LNHDA; CDR2 reads SQIVND (reference sequence). V shed 3 bases and J shed 3 bases, with 12 bases lying between them. The CDR3 spans 15 residues.

This clonotype was recorded at least ten times. The V gene is TRBV2, the J gene TRBJ2-2, with 8 nucleotides matching TRBD2. This CDR3 is built from 16 residues. Germline V gene data show CDR1 as SNHLY and CDR2 as FYNNEI. The V and J ends lost 6 bases and 5 bases, in that order; junction bases with no gene match: 11. CDR3 in DNA: TGTGCCAGCAGGCAAGGTACCGGGACTAGGACCGGGGAGCTGTTTTTT. This gives the protein CASRQGTGTRTGELFF.

The J gene is TRBJ2-7, the V gene TRBV7-2; TRBD2 matches at 11 bases. CDR1 is SGHTA, CDR2 FQGNSA, per germline. The CDR3 totals 15 residues. After removal of 3 bases from V and 0 bases from J, the junction contained 1 base not matched to a gene. CDR3 sequence: CASSFGLAGSYEQYF. CDR3 DNA sequence: TGTGCCAGCAGCTTTGGACTAGCGGGCTCCTACGAGCAGTACTTC.

The V and J genes are TRBV3-1 and TRBJ2-1, with D possibly matching TRBD2 (6 bases). The CDR3 sequence is 13 residues long. Germline V gene sequence: CDR1 LGHDT, CDR2 YNNKEL (reference sequence). Trimming cost V 0 bases and J 15 bases, with 15 bases left between them. The chain's CDR3 is CASSQDRWRAWFF. The CDR3 nucleotides are TGTGCCAGCAGCCAAGATAGGTGGAGGGCCTGGTTCTTC.

The V gene is TRBV7-9, the J gene TRBJ2-3, with TRBD2 matching 11 bases. Trimming at V came to 6 bases and at J to 4 bases, leaving 3 bases not matched to a gene. This CDR3 has 14 amino acids. The germline gives CDR1 SEHNR, CDR2 FQNEAQ (reference sequence). Here the CDR3 DNA reads TGTGCCAGCAGACTAGCGGGAGACTCAGATACGCAGTATTTT. Its protein is CASRLAGDSDTQYF. The variable domain in full, with the rest retrieved from reference TRBV7-9 and TRBJ2-3, is DTGVSQNPRHKITKRGQNVTFRCDPISEHNRLYWYRQTLGQGPEFLTYFQNEAQLEKSRLLSDRFSAERPKGSFSTLEIQRTEQGDSAMYLCASRLAGDSDTQYFGPGTRLTVL.

This clonotype was detected many times. The chain joins TRBV19 to TRBJ1-1; D gene ambiguous. V was shortened by 5 bases and J by 0 bases, with 13 bases between the two germline ends. Germline CDR1 LNHDA, CDR2 SQIVND (reference sequence). The CDR3 runs to 15 residues. The CDR3 region has the DNA TGTGCCAGTAGTCCTCAGAGATGGATGAACACTGAAGCTTTCTTT. Its translation: CASSPQRWMNTEAFF.